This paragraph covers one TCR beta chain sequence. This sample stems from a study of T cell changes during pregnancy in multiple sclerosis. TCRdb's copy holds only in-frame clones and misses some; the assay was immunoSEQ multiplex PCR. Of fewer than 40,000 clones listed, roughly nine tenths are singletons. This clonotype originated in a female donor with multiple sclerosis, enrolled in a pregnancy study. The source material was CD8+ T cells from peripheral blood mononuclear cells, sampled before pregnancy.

The CDR3, as DNA: TGCGCCAGCAGCCGAGTAGGGGGGGTCACAGATACGCAGTATTTT. Translating it yields CASSRVGGVTDTQYF. This sequence joins TRBV4-3 and TRBJ2-3; possibly TRBD2 for D (7 bases). Trimming removed 4 bases from V and 2 bases from J, with 13 bases in between. Germline V gene lookup returns CDR1 LGHNA and CDR2 YSLEER. This CDR3 is built from 15 residues.